This TCR beta chain comes out of a study of T cell changes during pregnancy in multiple sclerosis. Method: immunoSEQ multiplex PCR; TCRdb's copy keeps in-frame clones and lacks some. The data contain about 92,000 clones, roughly 90% of them singletons. CDR1 and CDR2 from the germline V gene are MNHEY and SVGAGI. V lost 4 bases and J lost 1, with 13 bases in between. The CDR3 is made up of 15 amino acids. The receptor comes from a female donor with multiple sclerosis, enrolled in a pregnancy study. The specimen comprised peripheral blood, sampled in the first trimester of pregnancy. The genes are TRBV6-5 and TRBJ1-1; D is uncertain. The CDR3: CASSSGLAGNTEAFF. The CDR3 nucleotides are TGTGCCAGCAGTTCGGGCCTGGCGGGGAACACTGAAGCTTTCTTT.